The rows below give T cell receptor beta chains drawn from one sample of a study of control samples from healthy donors and cancer patients. Using immunoSEQ multiplex PCR, the repertoire was profiled, and TCRdb retains in-frame clones only, with some absent. This sample has about 120,000 clones, with around nine tenths found just once. The sample taken for sequencing was blood. The receptors were gathered from a man aged 30 to 39 in good health. CDR3s include the opening cysteine and the closing phenylalanine or tryptophan. Each record gives: J gene, V gene, D gene, CDR3 protein, CDR3 DNA. D genes are given only for firm matches.

j_gene: TRBJ1-2
v_gene: TRBV7-2
d_gene: TRBD1
CDR3aa: CASSPQGVYGGYTF
CDR3nt: TGTGCCAGCAGCCCACAGGGGGTTTATGGCGGCTACACCTTC

j_gene: TRBJ1-5
v_gene: TRBV9
d_gene: TRBD1
CDR3aa: CASSLGQGDQPQHF
CDR3nt: TGTGCCAGCAGCTTAGGACAGGGGGATCAGCCCCAGCATTTT

j_gene: TRBJ2-2
v_gene: TRBV7-9
d_gene: -
CDR3aa: CASSLGHTGNTGELFF
CDR3nt: TGTGCCAGCAGCTTAGGGCATACGGGGAACACCGGGGAGCTGTTTTTT

j_gene: TRBJ2-1
v_gene: TRBV11-1
d_gene: -
CDR3aa: CASAKGAGYNEQFF
CDR3nt: TGTGCCAGCGCGAAGGGAGCAGGCTACAATGAGCAGTTCTTC

j_gene: TRBJ2-1
v_gene: TRBV12-3/TRBV12-4
d_gene: -
CDR3aa: CASSFLNTGEQFF
CDR3nt: TGTGCCAGCAGTTTCCTCAACACAGGCGAGCAGTTCTTC

j_gene: TRBJ2-6
v_gene: TRBV6-5
d_gene: -
CDR3aa: CASSPLISGANVLTF
CDR3nt: TGTGCCAGCAGTCCCCTGATCTCTGGGGCCAACGTCCTGACTTTC

j_gene: TRBJ1-6
v_gene: TRBV5-1
d_gene: TRBD1
CDR3aa: CASSSWTGGESPLHF
CDR3nt: TGCGCCAGCAGCTCCTGGACAGGTGGGGAATCACCCCTCCACTTT

j_gene: TRBJ2-3
v_gene: TRBV27
d_gene: -
CDR3aa: CASSQQGLRKGDTQYF
CDR3nt: TGTGCCAGCAGTCAGCAGGGACTCCGAAAGGGAGATACGCAGTATTTT

j_gene: TRBJ2-3
v_gene: TRBV9
d_gene: -
CDR3aa: CASSVAPLSGNTDTQYF
CDR3nt: TGTGCCAGCAGCGTAGCCCCTCTGTCCGGGAACACAGATACGCAGTATTTT

j_gene: TRBJ1-6
v_gene: TRBV5-8
d_gene: -
CDR3aa: CASSLVRTENSPLHF
CDR3nt: TGTGCCAGCAGCTTGGTTAGGACAGAAAATTCACCCCTCCACTTT

j_gene: TRBJ2-7
v_gene: TRBV10-2
d_gene: TRBD2
CDR3aa: CASRTSGGDEQYF
CDR3nt: TGCGCCAGTCGGACTAGCGGGGGAGACGAGCAGTACTTC

j_gene: TRBJ1-1
v_gene: TRBV29-1
d_gene: -
CDR3aa: CSVERQPRTEAFF
CDR3nt: TGCAGCGTTGAAAGGCAGCCGAGGACTGAAGCTTTCTTT

j_gene: TRBJ1-2
v_gene: TRBV27
d_gene: -
CDR3aa: CASSQTAFNYGYTF
CDR3nt: TGTGCCAGCAGTCAGACAGCATTTAACTATGGCTACACCTTC